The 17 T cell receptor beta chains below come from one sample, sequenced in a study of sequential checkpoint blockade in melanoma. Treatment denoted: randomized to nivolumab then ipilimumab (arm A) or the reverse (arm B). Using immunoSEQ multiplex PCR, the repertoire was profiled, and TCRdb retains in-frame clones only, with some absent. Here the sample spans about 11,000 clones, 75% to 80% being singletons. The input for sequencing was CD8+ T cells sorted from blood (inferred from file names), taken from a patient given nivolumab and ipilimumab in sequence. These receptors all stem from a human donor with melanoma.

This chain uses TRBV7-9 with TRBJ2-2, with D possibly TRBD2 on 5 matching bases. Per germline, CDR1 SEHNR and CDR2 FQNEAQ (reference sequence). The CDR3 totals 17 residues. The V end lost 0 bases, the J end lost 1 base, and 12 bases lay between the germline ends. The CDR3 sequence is CASSLAGKGRNTGELFF. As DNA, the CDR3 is TGTGCCAGCAGCTTAGCGGGTAAAGGGAGGAACACCGGGGAGCTGTTTTTT.

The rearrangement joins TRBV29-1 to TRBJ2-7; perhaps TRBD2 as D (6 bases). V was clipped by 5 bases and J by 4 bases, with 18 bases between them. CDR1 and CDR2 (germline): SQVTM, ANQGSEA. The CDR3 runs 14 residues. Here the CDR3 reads CSVLGAGLVYEQYF. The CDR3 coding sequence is TGCAGCGTTCTTGGGGCGGGACTGGTTTACGAGCAGTACTTC.

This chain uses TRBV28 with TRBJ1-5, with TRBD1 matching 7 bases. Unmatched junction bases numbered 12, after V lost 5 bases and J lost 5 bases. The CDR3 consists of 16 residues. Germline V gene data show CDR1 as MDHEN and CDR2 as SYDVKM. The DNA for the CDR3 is TGTGCCAGCAGTACCCTCTACAGGGGTGGTTATCAGCCCCAGCATTTT. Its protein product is CASSTLYRGGYQPQHF.

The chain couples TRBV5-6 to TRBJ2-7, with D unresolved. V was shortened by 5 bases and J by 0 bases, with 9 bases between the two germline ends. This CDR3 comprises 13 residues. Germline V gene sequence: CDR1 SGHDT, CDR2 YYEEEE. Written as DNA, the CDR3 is TGTGCCAGCAGGCGACGGAGCTCCTACGAGCAGTACTTC. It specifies CASRRRSSYEQYF.

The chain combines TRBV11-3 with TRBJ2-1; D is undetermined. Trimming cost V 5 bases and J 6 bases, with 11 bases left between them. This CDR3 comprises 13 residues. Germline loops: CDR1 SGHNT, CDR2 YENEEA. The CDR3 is CASSPLGSNEQFF. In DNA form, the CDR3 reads TGTGCCAGCAGCCCCCTAGGCAGCAATGAGCAGTTCTTC.

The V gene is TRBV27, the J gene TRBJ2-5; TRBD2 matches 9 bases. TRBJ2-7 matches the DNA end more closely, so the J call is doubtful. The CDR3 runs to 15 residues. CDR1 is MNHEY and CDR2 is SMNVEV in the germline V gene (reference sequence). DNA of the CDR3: TGTGCCAGCAGTTTGACTAGCGGACCTTCCTACGAGCAGTACTTC. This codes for CASSLTSGPSYEQYF.

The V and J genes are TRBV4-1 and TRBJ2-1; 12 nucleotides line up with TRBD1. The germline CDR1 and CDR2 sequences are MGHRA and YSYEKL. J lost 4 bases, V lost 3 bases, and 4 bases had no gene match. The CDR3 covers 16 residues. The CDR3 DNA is TGCGCCAGCAGCCAGCGGGGACAGGGGGCTTACAATGAGCAGTTCTTC. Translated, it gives CASSQRGQGAYNEQFF.

CDR3: CASSQTLRGDEQFF. CDR3 in DNA: TGTGCCAGCAGTCAAACCCTGCGGGGGGATGAGCAGTTCTTC. V gene TRBV27 combines with J gene TRBJ2-1; 8 bases agree with TRBD2. V lost 5 bases and J lost 8; bases outside the gene matches: 8. This CDR3 region has 14 residues. The germline gives CDR1 MNHEY, CDR2 SMNVEV (reference sequence).

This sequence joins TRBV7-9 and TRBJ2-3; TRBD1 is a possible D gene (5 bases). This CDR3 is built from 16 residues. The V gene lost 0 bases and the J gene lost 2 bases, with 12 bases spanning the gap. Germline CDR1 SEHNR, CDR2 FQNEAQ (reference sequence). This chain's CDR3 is CASSLAGQGYTDTQYF. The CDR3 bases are TGTGCCAGCAGCTTAGCAGGGCAGGGATACACAGATACGCAGTATTTT. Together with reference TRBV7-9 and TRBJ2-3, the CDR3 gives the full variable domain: DTGVSQNPRHKITKRGQNVTFRCDPISEHNRLYWYRQTLGQGPEFLTYFQNEAQLEKSRLLSDRFSAERPKGSFSTLEIQRTEQGDSAMYLCASSLAGQGYTDTQYFGPGTRLTVL.

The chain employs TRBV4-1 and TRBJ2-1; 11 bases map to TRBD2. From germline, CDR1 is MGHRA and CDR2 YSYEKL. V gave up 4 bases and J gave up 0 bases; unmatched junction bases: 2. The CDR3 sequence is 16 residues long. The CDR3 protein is CASSLGTSGSYNEQFF. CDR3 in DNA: TGCGCCAGCAGCCTAGGGACTAGCGGCTCCTACAATGAGCAGTTCTTC.

CDR3 nucleotide sequence: TGTGCCAGTAGTATTAACTCTGGAAACACCATATATTTT. Protein: CASSINSGNTIYF. The chain combines TRBV19 with TRBJ1-3; no clear D gene. CDR1 and CDR2 from the germline V gene are LNHDA and SQIVND (reference sequence). V shed 3 bases and J shed 0 bases, with 3 bases lying between them. This CDR3 has 13 residues. Using reference TRBV19 and TRBJ1-3 for the parts outside the CDR3, the full variable domain is DGGITQSPKYLFRKEGQNVTLSCEQNLNHDAMYWYRQDPGQGLRLIYYSQIVNDFQKGDIAEGYSVSREKKESFPLTVTSAQKNPTAFYLCASSINSGNTIYFGEGSWLTVV.

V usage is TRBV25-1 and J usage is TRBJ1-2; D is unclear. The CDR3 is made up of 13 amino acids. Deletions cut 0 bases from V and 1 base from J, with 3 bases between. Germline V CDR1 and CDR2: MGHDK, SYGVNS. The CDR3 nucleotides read TGTGCCAGCAGTGAATACAGTAACTATGGCTACACCTTC. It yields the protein CASSEYSNYGYTF.

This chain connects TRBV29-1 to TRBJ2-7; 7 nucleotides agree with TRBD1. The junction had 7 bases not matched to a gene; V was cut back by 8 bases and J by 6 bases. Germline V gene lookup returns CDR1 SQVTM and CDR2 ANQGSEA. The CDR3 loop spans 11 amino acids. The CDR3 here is CSSRGNGEQYF. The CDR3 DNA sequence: TGCAGCTCCAGGGGGAATGGCGAGCAGTACTTC.

The CDR3 sequence is CASSDSGWRNEQFF. The CDR3, as DNA: TGTGCCAGTAGTGACAGCGGGTGGAGGAATGAGCAGTTCTTC. The chain couples TRBV19 to TRBJ2-1; D might be TRBD2 (6 bases). The germline V gene has CDR1 LNHDA and CDR2 SQIVND (reference sequence). The V and J ends lost 5 bases and 7 bases respectively, with 15 bases between them. The CDR3 loop spans 14 amino acids.

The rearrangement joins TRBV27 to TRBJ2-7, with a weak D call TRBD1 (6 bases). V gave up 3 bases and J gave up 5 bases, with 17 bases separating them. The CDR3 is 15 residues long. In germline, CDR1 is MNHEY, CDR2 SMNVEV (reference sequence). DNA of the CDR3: TGTGCCAGCAGTTTGGAACGGACAGATTGGGACGAGCAGTACTTC. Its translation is CASSLERTDWDEQYF.

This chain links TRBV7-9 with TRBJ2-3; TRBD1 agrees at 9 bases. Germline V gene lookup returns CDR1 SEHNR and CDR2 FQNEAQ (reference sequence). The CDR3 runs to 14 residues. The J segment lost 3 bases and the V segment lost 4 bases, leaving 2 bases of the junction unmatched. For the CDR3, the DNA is TGTGCCAGCAGCTACAGGGGGCCGACAGATACGCAGTATTTT. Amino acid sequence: CASSYRGPTDTQYF.

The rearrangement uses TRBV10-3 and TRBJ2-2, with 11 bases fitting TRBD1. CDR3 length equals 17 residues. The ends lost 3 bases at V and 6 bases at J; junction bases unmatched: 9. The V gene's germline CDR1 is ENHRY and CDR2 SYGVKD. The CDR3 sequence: CAISETSGTGGAGELFF. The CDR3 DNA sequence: TGTGCCATCAGTGAAACCTCCGGGACAGGGGGGGCCGGGGAGCTGTTTTTT.